Detailed here is one T cell receptor (beta chain). The antigen is undetermined. The source of the sample is a study of cytomegalovirus exposure and HLA in healthy donors. Study conclusions and caveats: When analyzed later, a missense DCLRE1C variant was found to be linked to TCR beta V- and J-gene trimming.

V dropped 0 bases and J dropped 8 bases, with 7 bases sitting between them. The CDR3 contains 12 residues. Per germline, CDR1 SGHNT and CDR2 YENEEA. Unrecorded immune exposures were likely, despite nominal health at sampling. The primer mix had 60 Vbeta and 13 Jbeta primers. The table came from immunoSEQ multiplex PCR; TCRdb's copy has only in-frame clones and leaves some out. The repertoire consists of about 150,000 clones, with around nine tenths occurring once and the leading ten covering around 5.5%. The rearrangement joins TRBV11-3 to TRBJ2-5; D not resolved. The receptor's source is a woman in her twenties or thirties in good health and CMV-seronegative. Sequenced input: PBMCs. CDR3 DNA: TGTGCCAGCAGCTTAGATCAGCGAACCCAGTACTTC. Translating it yields CASSLDQRTQYF.